Listed below are T cell receptor beta chains from one sample, sequenced in a study of cytomegalovirus exposure and HLA in healthy donors. TCRdb's table, derived via immunoSEQ multiplex PCR, lists solely in-frame clones and lacks some. The sample contains about 82,000 clones, 70% to 80% of which appear only once. The sequenced sample was PBMCs. The receptors originated from a man between 45 and 60 years old in good health and CMV-seronegative. Both conserved end residues are trimmed from each CDR3.

j_call v_call cdr3_aa
TRBJ1-1 TRBV14 ASSQDPGVTEAF
TRBJ2-1 TRBV4-1 ASSQAMGLAGNEQF
TRBJ2-7 TRBV6-5 ASSRQLAGGYEQY
TRBJ2-4 TRBV15 ATSKSDTKNIQY
TRBJ2-7 TRBV7-9 ASSSTGNEQY
TRBJ2-7 TRBV5-3 ARSLVQKPYEQY
TRBJ1-5 TRBV6-5 ASRPPGGGQPQH
TRBJ1-4 TRBV9 ASSSRSGSEEKLF
. TRBV5-6 ASSLARGRYEQY
TRBJ2-3 TRBV6-1 ASSEDGRRSTDTQY
TRBJ1-2 TRBV19 ASSRQGANYGYT
TRBJ1-1 TRBV5-5 ASSLTGNTEAF
TRBJ2-3 TRBV5-1 ASHGGQGPDTQY
TRBJ2-1 TRBV10-2 ASSSIRLAGGNEQF
TRBJ1-2 TRBV27 ASSPQGPPHGYT
TRBJ1-2 TRBV2 ASTTTLTISGYGYT
TRBJ1-2 TRBV2 ASSEEYRVYGYT
TRBJ1-2 TRBV7-2 ASSLADRGYGYT
TRBJ1-3 TRBV5-4 ASSSQGSSGNTIY
TRBJ1-2 TRBV28 ASSFLWEGRNYGYT
TRBJ2-5 TRBV7-9 ASSPLLAGLQETQY
TRBJ1-1 TRBV18 ASSPPPDTPPRTEAF
TRBJ2-7 TRBV5-1 ASNGGGQGNHEQY
TRBJ2-4 TRBV10-3 AISEVLQLAKNIQY
TRBJ2-7 TRBV6-6 ASRIKQGEQAEQY
TRBJ1-2 TRBV28 ASSLATGPGGYT
TRBJ2-3 TRBV2 ASCRGSPDTQY
TRBJ2-6 TRBV7-9 ASSSGGANVLT
TRBJ2-2 TRBV7-3 ASSQSDRGTTGELF
TRBJ1-4 TRBV28 ASSPVREKLF
TRBJ2-2 TRBV6-4 ASSSQATGLYTGELF
TRBJ2-2 TRBV2 ASSEVRELF
TRBJ2-7 TRBV5-1 ASSFPTGDNEQY
TRBJ2-7 TRBV4-3 ASSQDLPYEQY
. TRBV2 ASSAPGTGVYEQY